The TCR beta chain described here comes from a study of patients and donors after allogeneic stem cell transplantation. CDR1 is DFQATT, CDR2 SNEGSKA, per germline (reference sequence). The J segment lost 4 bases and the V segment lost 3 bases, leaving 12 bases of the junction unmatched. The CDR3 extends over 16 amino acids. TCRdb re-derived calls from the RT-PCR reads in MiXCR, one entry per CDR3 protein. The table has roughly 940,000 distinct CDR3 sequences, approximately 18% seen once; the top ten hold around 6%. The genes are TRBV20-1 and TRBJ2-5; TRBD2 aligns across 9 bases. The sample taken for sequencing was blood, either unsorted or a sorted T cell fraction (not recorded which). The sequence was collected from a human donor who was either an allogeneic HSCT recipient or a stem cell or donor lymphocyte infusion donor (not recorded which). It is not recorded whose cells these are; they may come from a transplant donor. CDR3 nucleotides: TGCAGTGCTAGGGTTCAACGCGGGGGGGCAGGAGAGACCCAGTACTTC. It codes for CSARVQRGGAGETQYF.